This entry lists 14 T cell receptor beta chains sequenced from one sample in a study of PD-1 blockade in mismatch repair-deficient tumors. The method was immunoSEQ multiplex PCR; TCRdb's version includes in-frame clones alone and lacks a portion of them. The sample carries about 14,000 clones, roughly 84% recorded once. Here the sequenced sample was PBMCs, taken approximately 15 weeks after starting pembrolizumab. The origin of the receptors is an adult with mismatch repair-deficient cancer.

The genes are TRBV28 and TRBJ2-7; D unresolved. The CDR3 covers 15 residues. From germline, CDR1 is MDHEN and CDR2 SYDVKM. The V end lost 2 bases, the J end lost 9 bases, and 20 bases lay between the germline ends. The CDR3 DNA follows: TGTGCCAGCAGTTTACCGTCGGCCCCTAGGTCGGGGCAGTACTTC. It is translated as CASSLPSAPRSGQYF. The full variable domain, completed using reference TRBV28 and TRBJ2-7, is DVKVTQSSRYLVKRTGEKVFLECVQDMDHENMFWYRQDPGLGLRLIYFSYDVKMKEKGDIPEGYSVSREKKERFSLILESASTNQTSMYLCASSLPSAPRSGQYFGPGTRLTVT.

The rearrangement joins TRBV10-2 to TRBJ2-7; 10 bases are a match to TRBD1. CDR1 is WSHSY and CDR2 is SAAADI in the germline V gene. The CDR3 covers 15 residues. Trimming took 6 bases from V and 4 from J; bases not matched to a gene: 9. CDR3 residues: CASSATGGRRYEQYF. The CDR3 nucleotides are TGCGCCAGCAGCGCGACAGGGGGCAGGAGGTACGAGCAGTACTTC.

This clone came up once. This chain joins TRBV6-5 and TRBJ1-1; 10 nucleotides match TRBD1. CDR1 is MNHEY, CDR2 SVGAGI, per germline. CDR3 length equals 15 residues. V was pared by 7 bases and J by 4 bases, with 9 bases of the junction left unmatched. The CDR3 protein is CASTRTGGRGTEAFF. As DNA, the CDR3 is TGTGCCAGCACCAGGACAGGGGGTCGGGGCACTGAAGCTTTCTTT.

CDR3: CASSDGQGALEETQYF. DNA of the CDR3: TGCGCCAGCAGCGATGGACAGGGGGCGCTGGAAGAGACCCAGTACTTC. The chain employs TRBV5-1 and TRBJ2-5; 11 bases are a match to TRBD1. The V segment lost 4 bases and the J segment 3 bases; nucleotides outside the gene matches: 8. The CDR3 loop spans 16 amino acids. CDR1 and CDR2 from the germline V gene are SGHRS and YFSETQ.

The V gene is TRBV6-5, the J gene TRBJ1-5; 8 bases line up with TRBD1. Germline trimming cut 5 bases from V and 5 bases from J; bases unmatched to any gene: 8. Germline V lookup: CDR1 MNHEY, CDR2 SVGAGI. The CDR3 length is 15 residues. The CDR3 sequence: CASSLGTGEYQPQHF. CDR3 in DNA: TGTGCCAGCAGTCTGGGGACAGGCGAATATCAGCCCCAGCATTTT.

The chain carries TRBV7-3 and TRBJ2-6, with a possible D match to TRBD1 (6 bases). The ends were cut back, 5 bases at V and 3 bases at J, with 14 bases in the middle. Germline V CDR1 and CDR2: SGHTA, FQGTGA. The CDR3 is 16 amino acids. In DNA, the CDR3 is TGTGCCAGCAGCCCGAGTCAGGGGCATGGGGCCAACGTCCTGACTTTC. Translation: CASSPSQGHGANVLTF. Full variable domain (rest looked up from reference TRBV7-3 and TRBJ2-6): GAGVSQTPSNKVTEKGKYVELRCDPISGHTALYWYRQSLGQGPEFLIYFQGTGAADDSGLPNDRFFAVRPEGSVSTLKIQRTERGDSAVYLCASSPSQGHGANVLTFGAGSRLTVL.

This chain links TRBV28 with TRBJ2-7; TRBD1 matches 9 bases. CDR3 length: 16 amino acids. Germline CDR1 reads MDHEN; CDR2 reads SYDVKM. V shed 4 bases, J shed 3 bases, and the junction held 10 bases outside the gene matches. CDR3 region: CASSSSKDRGNYEQYF. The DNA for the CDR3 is TGTGCCAGCAGTTCCTCAAAGGACAGGGGAAACTACGAGCAGTACTTC.

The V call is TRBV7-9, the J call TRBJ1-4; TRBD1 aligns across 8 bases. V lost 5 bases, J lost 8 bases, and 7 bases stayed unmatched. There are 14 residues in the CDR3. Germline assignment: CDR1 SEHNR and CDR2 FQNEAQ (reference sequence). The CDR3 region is CASSPGQGREKLFF. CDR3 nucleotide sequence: TGTGCCAGCAGCCCAGGACAGGGAAGGGAAAAACTGTTTTTT.

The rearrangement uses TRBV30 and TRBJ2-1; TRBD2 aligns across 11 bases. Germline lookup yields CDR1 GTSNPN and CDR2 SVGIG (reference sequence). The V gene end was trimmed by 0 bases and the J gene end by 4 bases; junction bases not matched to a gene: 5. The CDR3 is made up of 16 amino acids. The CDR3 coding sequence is TGTGCCTGGAGTGTAATCCTAGCGGGAGGTTACAATGAGCAGTTCTTC. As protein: CAWSVILAGGYNEQFF.

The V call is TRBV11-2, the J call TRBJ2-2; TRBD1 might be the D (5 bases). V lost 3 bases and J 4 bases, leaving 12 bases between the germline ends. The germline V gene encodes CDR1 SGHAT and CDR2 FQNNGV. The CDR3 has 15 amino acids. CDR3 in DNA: TGTGCCAGCAGCTTCAGTCCAGGGCCCACCGGGGAGCTGTTTTTT. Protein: CASSFSPGPTGELFF. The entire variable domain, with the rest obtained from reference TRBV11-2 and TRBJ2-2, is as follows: EAGVAQSPRYKIIEKRQSVAFWCNPISGHATLYWYQQILGQGPKLLIQFQNNGVVDDSQLPKDRFSAERLKGVDSTLKIQPAKLEDSAVYLCASSFSPGPTGELFFGEGSRLTVL.

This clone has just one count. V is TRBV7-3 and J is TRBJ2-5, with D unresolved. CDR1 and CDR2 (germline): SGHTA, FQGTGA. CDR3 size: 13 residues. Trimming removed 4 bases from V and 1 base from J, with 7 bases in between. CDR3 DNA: TGTGCCAGCAGCTCCTACCCCCAAGAGACCCAGTACTTC. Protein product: CASSSYPQETQYF.

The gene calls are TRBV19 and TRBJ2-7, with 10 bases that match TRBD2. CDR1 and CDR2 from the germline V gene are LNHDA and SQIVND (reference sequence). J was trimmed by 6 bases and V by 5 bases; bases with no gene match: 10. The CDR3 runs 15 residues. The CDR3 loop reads CASSPRASGSPEQYF. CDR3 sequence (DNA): TGTGCCAGTAGTCCTCGGGCTAGCGGGAGCCCCGAGCAGTACTTC.

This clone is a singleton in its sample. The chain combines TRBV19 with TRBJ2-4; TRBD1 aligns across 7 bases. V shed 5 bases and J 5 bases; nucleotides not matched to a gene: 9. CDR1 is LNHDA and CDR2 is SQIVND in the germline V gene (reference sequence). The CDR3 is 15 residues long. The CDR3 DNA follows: TGTGCCAGTAGTTTCCTGACAGGGCGGCAAAACATTCAGTACTTC. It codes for CASSFLTGRQNIQYF.

CDR3 in amino acids: CASTPTGGQETQYF. The CDR3 region has the DNA TGTGCCAGCACCCCTACAGGGGGACAAGAGACCCAGTACTTC. The chain couples TRBV5-5 to TRBJ2-5; 8 bases align to TRBD1. This CDR3 comprises 14 residues. Losses at the gene ends were 6 bases for V and 2 bases for J; bases not matched to a gene: 6. The germline gives CDR1 SGHKS, CDR2 YYEKEE (reference sequence).